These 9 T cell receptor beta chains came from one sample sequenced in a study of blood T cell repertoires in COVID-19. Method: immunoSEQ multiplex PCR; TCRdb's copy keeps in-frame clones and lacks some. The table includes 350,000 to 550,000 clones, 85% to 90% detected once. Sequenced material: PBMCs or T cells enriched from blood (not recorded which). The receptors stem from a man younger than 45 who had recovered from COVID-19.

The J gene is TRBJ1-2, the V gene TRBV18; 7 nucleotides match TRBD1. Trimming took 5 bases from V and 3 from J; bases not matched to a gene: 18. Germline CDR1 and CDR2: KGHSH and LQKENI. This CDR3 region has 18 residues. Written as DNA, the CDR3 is TGTGCCAGCTCATCAAACGTCTATACAGGGGTTTCTTACTATGGCTACACCTTC. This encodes CASSSNVYTGVSYYGYTF. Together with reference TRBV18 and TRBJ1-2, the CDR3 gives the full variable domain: NAGVMQNPRHLVRRRGQEARLRCSPMKGHSHVYWYRQLPEEGLKFMVYLQKENIIDESGMPKERFSAEFPKEGPSILRIQQVVRGDSAAYFCASSSNVYTGVSYYGYTFGSGTRLTVV.

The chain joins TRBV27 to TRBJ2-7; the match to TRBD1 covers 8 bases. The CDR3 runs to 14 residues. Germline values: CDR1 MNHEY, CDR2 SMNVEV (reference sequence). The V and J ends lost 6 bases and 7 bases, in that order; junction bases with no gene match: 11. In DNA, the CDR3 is TGTGCCAGCAGCCCTGGGACAGGAACTTTTGAGCAGTACTTC. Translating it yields CASSPGTGTFEQYF.

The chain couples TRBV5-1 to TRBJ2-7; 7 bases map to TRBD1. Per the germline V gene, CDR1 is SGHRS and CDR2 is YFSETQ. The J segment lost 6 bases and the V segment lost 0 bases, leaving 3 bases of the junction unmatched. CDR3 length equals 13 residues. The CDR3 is CASSLGQGSEQYF. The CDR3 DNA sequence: TGCGCCAGCAGCTTGGGACAGGGCTCCGAGCAGTACTTC.

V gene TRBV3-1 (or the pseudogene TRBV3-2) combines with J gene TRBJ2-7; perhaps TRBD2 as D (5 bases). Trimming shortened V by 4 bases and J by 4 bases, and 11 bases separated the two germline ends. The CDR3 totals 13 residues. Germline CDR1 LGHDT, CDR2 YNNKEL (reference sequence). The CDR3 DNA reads TGTGCCAGCAGCCTAGCTAGCTCTTACGAGCAGTACTTC. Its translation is CASSLASSYEQYF.

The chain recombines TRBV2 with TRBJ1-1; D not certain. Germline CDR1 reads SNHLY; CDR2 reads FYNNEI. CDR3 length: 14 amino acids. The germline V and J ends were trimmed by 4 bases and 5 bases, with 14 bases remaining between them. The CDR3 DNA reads TGTGCCAGCAGTGTGGAGGCCCCTGGGACTGAAGCTTTCTTT. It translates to CASSVEAPGTEAFF.

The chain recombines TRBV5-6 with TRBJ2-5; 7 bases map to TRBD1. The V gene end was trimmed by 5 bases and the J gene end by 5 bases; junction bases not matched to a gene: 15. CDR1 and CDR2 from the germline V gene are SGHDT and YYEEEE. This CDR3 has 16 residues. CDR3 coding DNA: TGTGCCAGCAGACCAGCCCCGCAGGGGGTAGGGGAGACCCAGTACTTC. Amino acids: CASRPAPQGVGETQYF.

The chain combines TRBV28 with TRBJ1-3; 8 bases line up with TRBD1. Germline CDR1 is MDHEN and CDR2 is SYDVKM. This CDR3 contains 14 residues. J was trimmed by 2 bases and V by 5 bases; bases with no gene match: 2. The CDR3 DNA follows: TGTGCCAGCAGTCCGGGACAGGCTGGAAACACCATATATTTT. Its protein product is CASSPGQAGNTIYF.

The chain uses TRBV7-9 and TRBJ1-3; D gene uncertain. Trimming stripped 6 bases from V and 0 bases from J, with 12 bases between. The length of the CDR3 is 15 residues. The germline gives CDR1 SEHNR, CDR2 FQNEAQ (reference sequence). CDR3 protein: CASSIPGNSGNTIYF. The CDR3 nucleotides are TGTGCCAGCAGTATCCCCGGGAACTCTGGAAACACCATATATTTT. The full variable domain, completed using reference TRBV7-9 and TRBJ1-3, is DTGVSQNPRHKITKRGQNVTFRCDPISEHNRLYWYRQTLGQGPEFLTYFQNEAQLEKSRLLSDRFSAERPKGSFSTLEIQRTEQGDSAMYLCASSIPGNSGNTIYFGEGSWLTVV.

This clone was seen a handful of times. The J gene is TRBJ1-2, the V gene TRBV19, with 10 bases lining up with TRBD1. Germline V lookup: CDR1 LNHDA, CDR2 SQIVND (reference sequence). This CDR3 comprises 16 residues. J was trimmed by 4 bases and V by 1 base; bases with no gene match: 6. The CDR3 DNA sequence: TGTGCCAGTAGTATAGGGTCGACAGGGGGCACCTATGGCTACACCTTC. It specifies CASSIGSTGGTYGYTF.